The 9 T cell receptor beta chains listed next were all sequenced from one sample in a study of early stage breast cancer tumors. Profiling relied on immunoSEQ multiplex PCR, and the TCRdb table lists in-frame clones only, not all of them. The sample holds some 6,300 clones; roughly 73% are singletons and the top ten take approximately 9.2%. The specimen was normal breast tissue next to the tumor. The receptors stem from a person in their 40s with breast cancer.

The genes are TRBV10-1 and TRBJ2-5, with 11 bases lining up with TRBD2. This CDR3 has 14 residues. V shed 7 bases and J 3 bases; nucleotides not matched to a gene: 4. Germline CDR1 and CDR2: WNHNN and SYGVQD (reference sequence). The CDR3 region has the DNA TGCGCCAGCATAGTTAGCGGGAGGGAAGAGACCCAGTACTTC. Translation gives CASIVSGREETQYF.

The chain employs TRBV19 and TRBJ2-2; D might be TRBD1 (6 bases). V was cut by 7 bases and J by 4 bases, with 13 bases left in between. The CDR3 totals 14 residues. Per the germline V gene, CDR1 is LNHDA and CDR2 is SQIVND (reference sequence). CDR3 sequence: CASTQGWGTGELFF. CDR3 nucleotides: TGTGCCAGTACACAGGGATGGGGCACCGGGGAGCTGTTTTTT. The variable domain in full, completed from reference TRBV19 and TRBJ2-2, reads DGGITQSPKYLFRKEGQNVTLSCEQNLNHDAMYWYRQDPGQGLRLIYYSQIVNDFQKGDIAEGYSVSREKKESFPLTVTSAQKNPTAFYLCASTQGWGTGELFFGEGSRLTVL.

The V call is TRBV4-2, the J call TRBJ2-7; no firm D call. CDR1 LGHNA and CDR2 YNFKEQ come from the germline V gene. The CDR3 extends over 17 amino acids. The V gene lost 0 bases and the J gene lost 3 bases, with 18 bases spanning the gap. CDR3 residues: CASSQEARPQWNYEQYF. The CDR3 DNA reads TGTGCCAGCAGCCAAGAGGCCAGACCACAGTGGAACTACGAGCAGTACTTC.

The gene calls are TRBV29-1 and TRBJ2-1; 13 positions match TRBD2. Germline CDR1 and CDR2: SQVTM and ANQGSEA. Germline trimming cut 1 base from V and 4 bases from J; bases unmatched to any gene: 7. The CDR3 extends over 17 amino acids. DNA of the CDR3: TGCAGCGTTGAAGCCCTGACTAGCGGGAGGCCATACAATGAGCAGTTCTTC. Its protein is CSVEALTSGRPYNEQFF.

The genes are TRBV30 and TRBJ1-2; D call uncertain. Per germline, CDR1 GTSNPN and CDR2 SVGIG (reference sequence). The CDR3 consists of 11 residues. The ends were cut back, 0 bases at V and 7 bases at J, with 6 bases in the middle. This chain's CDR3 is CAWSVAVGYTF. For the CDR3, the DNA is TGTGCCTGGAGTGTAGCGGTTGGCTACACCTTC.

The chain has TRBV20-1 and TRBJ2-5, with D uncertain. CDR3 length equals 11 residues. From germline, CDR1 is DFQATT and CDR2 SNEGSKA (reference sequence). Trimming pared 7 bases from V and 7 bases from J, leaving 13 bases between. The CDR3 region is CSGPLGGTQYF. The DNA of the CDR3 is TGCAGTGGGCCTCTGGGCGGGACCCAGTACTTC.

Points on this clone: Compared with germline, one end of the junction differs, possibly owing to a read error. This chain links TRBV4-1 with TRBJ2-5; D is possibly TRBD1 (6 bases). This CDR3 has 16 residues. Germline CDR1 MGHRA, CDR2 YSYEKL. This chain's CDR3 is CASSQATGSGQEAQYF. The CDR3 DNA sequence: TGCGCCAGCAGCCAAGCCACAGGGAGTGGGCAAGAGGCCCAGTACTTC.

A few counts support this clone. V is TRBV6-1 and J is TRBJ2-7; tentatively, D is TRBD2 (6 bases). V was clipped by 10 bases and J by 2 bases, with 12 bases between them. CDR1 MNHNS and CDR2 SASEGT come from the germline V gene. This CDR3 is 12 amino acids long. Here the CDR3 DNA reads TGTGCCACAGGAGGGGATCCCTACGAGCAGTACTTC. It yields the protein CATGGDPYEQYF.

The V call is TRBV2, the J call TRBJ2-7, with 14 positions matching TRBD2. Germline V CDR1 and CDR2: SNHLY, FYNNEI. Trimming at V came to 0 bases and at J to 7 bases, leaving 2 bases not matched to a gene. The CDR3 loop spans 15 amino acids. In DNA form, the CDR3 reads TGTGCCAGCAGTGAAGCGACTAGCGGGAGGGGAGAGCAGTACTTC. Protein sequence: CASSEATSGRGEQYF.